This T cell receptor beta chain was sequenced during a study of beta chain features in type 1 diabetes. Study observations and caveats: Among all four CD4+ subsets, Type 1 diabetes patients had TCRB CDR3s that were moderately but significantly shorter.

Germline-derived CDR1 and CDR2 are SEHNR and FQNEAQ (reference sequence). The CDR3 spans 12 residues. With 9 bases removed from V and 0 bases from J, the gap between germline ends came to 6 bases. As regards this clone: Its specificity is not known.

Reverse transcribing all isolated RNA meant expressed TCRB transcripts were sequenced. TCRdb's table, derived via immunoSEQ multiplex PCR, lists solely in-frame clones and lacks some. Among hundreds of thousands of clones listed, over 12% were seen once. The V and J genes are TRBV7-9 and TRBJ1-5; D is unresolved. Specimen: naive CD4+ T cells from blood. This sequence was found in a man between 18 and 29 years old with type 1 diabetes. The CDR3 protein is CASQNSNQPQHF. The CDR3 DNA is TGTGCCAGTCAGAATAGCAATCAGCCCCAGCATTTT.